The 10 T cell receptor beta chains presented below share a single source sample, sequenced in a study of technical replicates of blood from several donors. Assay used: immunoSEQ multiplex PCR; TCRdb lists only in-frame clones, some missing. The data contain 80,000 or so clones, about 98% of them singletons. The sequencing input was T cells isolated from PBMCs. Receptors originate from a human donor in good health.

The chain links TRBV5-1 to TRBJ2-3; D unresolved. CDR1 and CDR2 from the germline V gene are SGHRS and YFSETQ. This CDR3 contains 15 residues. V lost 1 base, J lost 0 bases, and 9 bases lay in between. This CDR3 is CASSLSQSSTDTQYF. The DNA for the CDR3 is TGCGCCAGCAGCTTGAGTCAGTCTAGCACAGATACGCAGTATTTT.

The chain couples TRBV7-6 to TRBJ1-4, with D unresolved. The CDR3 is 14 residues long. The V end was cut by 5 bases, the J end by 0 bases, with 7 bases between. Germline loops: CDR1 SGHVS, CDR2 FNYEAQ. CDR3 amino acids: CASSPRATNEKLFF. DNA of the CDR3: TGTGCCAGCAGCCCACGAGCAACTAATGAAAAACTGTTTTTT.

The chain employs TRBV25-1 and TRBJ2-5; the D gene is possibly TRBD1 (6 bases). The CDR3 totals 13 residues. CDR1 MGHDK and CDR2 SYGVNS come from the germline V gene. The ends were cut back, 8 bases at V and 2 bases at J, with 12 bases in the middle. CDR3 sequence (DNA): TGTGCCAGCTTAGGGGGACCGCAAGAGACCCAGTACTTC. Translating it yields CASLGGPQETQYF.

This chain connects TRBV4-1 to TRBJ1-4; D is ambiguous. V lost 10 bases and J lost 7, with 19 bases in between. The CDR3 runs 14 residues. Germline V lookup: CDR1 MGHRA, CDR2 YSYEKL. CDR3 in DNA: TGCGCCACCGCTGAGGATCCTCGAGGTGAAAAACTGTTTTTT. This sequence encodes CATAEDPRGEKLFF.

This chain connects TRBV5-5 to TRBJ1-1; the D is unclear. The CDR3 sequence is 16 residues long. V lost 4 bases and J lost 0, with 16 bases in between. Per germline, CDR1 SGHKS and CDR2 YYEKEE (reference sequence). The CDR3 loop reads CASSAIYAYVNTEAFF. The CDR3 DNA reads as TGTGCCAGCAGCGCCATATATGCGTACGTGAACACTGAAGCTTTCTTT.

The rearrangement links TRBV18 to TRBJ1-4, with 9 bases matching TRBD1. The CDR3 runs 16 residues. Germline V gene lookup returns CDR1 KGHSH and CDR2 LQKENI. Trimming cost V 5 bases and J 4 bases; bases outside gene matches: 8. Written as DNA, the CDR3 is TGTGCCAGCTCATCCGTGGCGGGACAGGGTAATGAAAAACTGTTTTTT. This translates into CASSSVAGQGNEKLFF.

The gene calls are TRBV7-8 and TRBJ2-3; D may be TRBD2 (5 bases). The CDR3 has 17 residues. Germline CDR1 is SGHVS and CDR2 is FQNEAQ. Trimming took off 1 base at V and 3 bases at J, with 17 bases between the two ends. This CDR3 reads CASSLGKRITGTDTQYF. As DNA, the CDR3 is TGTGCCAGCAGCTTAGGAAAGCGGATAACGGGGACAGATACGCAGTATTTT.

This clone appeared a single time. The chain employs TRBV30 and TRBJ2-1; no firm D call. CDR1 and CDR2 from the germline V gene are GTSNPN and SVGIG (reference sequence). Trimming removed 3 bases at V and 9 bases at J, with 9 bases between. The CDR3 covers 11 residues. CDR3 DNA: TGTGCCTGGAGATTCTTCGGTGAGCAGTTCTTC. Its translation is CAWRFFGEQFF.

This sequence joins TRBV6-4 and TRBJ2-7; TRBD1 is a possible D gene (5 bases). This CDR3 is built from 16 residues. Looked up from germline, CDR1 is MRHNA and CDR2 is SNTAGT. The V end was cut by 4 bases, the J end by 3 bases, with 19 bases between. The CDR3 sequence: CASSAPTKGMGYEQYF. The CDR3 nucleotides read TGTGCCAGCAGTGCCCCGACAAAGGGGATGGGCTACGAGCAGTACTTC.

The chain employs TRBV4-2 and TRBJ2-7; 11 positions match TRBD2. Per the germline V gene, CDR1 is LGHNA and CDR2 is YNFKEQ. V gave up 1 base and J gave up 4 bases; unmatched junction bases: 0. The CDR3 sequence is 14 residues long. The CDR3 sequence is CASSQGTSGYEQYF. CDR3 DNA sequence: TGTGCCAGCAGCCAAGGGACTAGCGGGTACGAGCAGTACTTC.